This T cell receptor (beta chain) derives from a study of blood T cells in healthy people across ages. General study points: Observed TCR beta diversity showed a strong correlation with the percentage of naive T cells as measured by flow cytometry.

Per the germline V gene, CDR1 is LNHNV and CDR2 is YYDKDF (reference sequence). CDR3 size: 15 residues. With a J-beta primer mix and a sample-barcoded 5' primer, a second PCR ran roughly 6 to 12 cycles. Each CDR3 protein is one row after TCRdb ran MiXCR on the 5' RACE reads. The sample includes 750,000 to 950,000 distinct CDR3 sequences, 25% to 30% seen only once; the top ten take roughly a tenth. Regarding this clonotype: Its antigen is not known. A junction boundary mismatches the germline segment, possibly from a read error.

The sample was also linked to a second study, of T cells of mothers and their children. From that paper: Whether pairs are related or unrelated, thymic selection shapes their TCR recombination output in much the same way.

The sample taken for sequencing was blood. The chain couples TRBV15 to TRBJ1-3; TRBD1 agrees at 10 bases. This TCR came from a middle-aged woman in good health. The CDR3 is CATSRTGGIGNTTYF. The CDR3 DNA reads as TGTGCCACCAGCAGGACAGGGGGCATTGGAAACACCACATATTTT. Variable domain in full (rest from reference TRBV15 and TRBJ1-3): DAMVIQNPRYQVTQFGKPVTLSCSQTLNHNVMYWYQQKSSQAPKLLFHYYDKDFNNEADTPDNFQSRRPNTSFCFLDIRSPGLGDTAMYLCATSRTGGIGNTTYFGEGSWLTVV.